This TCR beta chain was observed in a study of CD8+ T cells in alopecia areata. The CDR3 spans 15 residues. The germline CDR1 and CDR2 sequences are MNHEY and SVGAGI. V was shortened by 0 bases and J by 5 bases, with 13 bases between the two germline ends. Sequencing templates came from extracted RNA that was reverse transcribed into cDNA. Generated by immunoSEQ multiplex PCR, the TCRdb table keeps only in-frame clones and is missing some. The sample has some 170,000 clones, roughly 66% seen once. The chain couples TRBV6-5 to TRBJ2-5; possibly TRBD1 for D (7 bases). Source: CD8+ T cells sorted from blood, taken at week 0. This clonotype was sampled from a human donor with alopecia areata. The CDR3 region is CASSYSKGAGETQYF. DNA of the CDR3: TGTGCCAGCAGTTACTCAAAGGGGGCGGGGGAGACCCAGTACTTC.